Included here is one T cell receptor (beta chain) sequence, with context. Its cognate antigen is unknown. These data are taken from a study of Tregs in tolerant kidney transplant recipients. Study observations and caveats: Few patients were studied, so findings need validation in larger groups. No direct test of biological reproducibility was done here. Tregs expanded with activated donor B cells seemed most donor-specific.

There are 14 residues in the CDR3. Germline-derived CDR1 and CDR2 are SNHLY and FYNNEI. V was cut by 4 bases and J by 7 bases, with 13 bases left in between. Sequencing was performed with immunoSEQ multiplex PCR; in TCRdb, only in-frame clones are kept and a portion is missing. The sample has 90,000 to 150,000 clones, almost 95% seen once. Sequencing input: CD4+ T cells from blood. The J gene is TRBJ2-2, the V gene TRBV2; no clear D. The TCR was taken from a human donor in good health. The CDR3 coding sequence is TGTGCCAGCAGTGGTGTCCCGGGTTACGGGGAGCTGTTTTTT. It specifies CASSGVPGYGELFF.